This passage covers 18 T cell receptor beta chains from one sample sequenced in a study of cytomegalovirus exposure and HLA in healthy donors. PCR employed 60 Vbeta and 13 Jbeta primers. Sequencing used immunoSEQ multiplex PCR; TCRdb keeps in-frame clones, though not all of them. This table has 130,000 or so clones, approximately 10% appearing once. Sequencing was done on a sample of PBMCs. These receptors all stem from a woman in her thirties or forties in good health and CMV-seropositive.

This clone was seen more than once but under ten times. The rearrangement uses TRBV7-6 and TRBJ2-1; TRBD2 agrees at 15 bases. Germline V gene sequence: CDR1 SGHVS, CDR2 FNYEAQ. This CDR3 is 19 amino acids long. V was pared by 5 bases and J by 0 bases, with 8 bases of the junction left unmatched. DNA of the CDR3: TGTGCCAGCAGCCCCCGGACTAGCGGGGGGGATAGCTCCTACAATGAGCAGTTCTTC. It encodes CASSPRTSGGDSSYNEQFF. Based on the CDR3 plus reference TRBV7-6 and TRBJ2-1, the full variable domain is GAGVSQSPRYKVTKRGQDVALRCDPISGHVSLYWYRQALGQGPEFLTYFNYEAQQDKSGLPNDRFSAERPEGSISTLTIQRTEQRDSAMYRCASSPRTSGGDSSYNEQFFGPGTRLTVL.

This clone was seen more than once but under ten times. This chain connects TRBV6-1 to TRBJ2-7; D unclear. Germline V lookup: CDR1 MNHNS, CDR2 SASEGT. Trimming left V 7 bases short and J 1 base short, with 14 bases between. The CDR3 is 14 amino acids. The CDR3 DNA sequence: TGTGCCAGCACCCCGGGTCATAGATCCTACGAGCAGTACTTC. This codes for CASTPGHRSYEQYF.

This chain joins TRBV11-2 and TRBJ2-6; 8 nucleotides agree with TRBD1. V was pared by 7 bases and J by 4 bases, with 12 bases of the junction left unmatched. The CDR3 is made up of 17 amino acids. Looked up from germline, CDR1 is SGHAT and CDR2 is FQNNGV. CDR3 protein: CASTPLQGESGANVLTF. CDR3 DNA: TGTGCCAGCACCCCCCTACAGGGGGAATCCGGGGCCAACGTCCTGACTTTC. Based on the CDR3 plus reference TRBV11-2 and TRBJ2-6, the full variable domain is EAGVAQSPRYKIIEKRQSVAFWCNPISGHATLYWYQQILGQGPKLLIQFQNNGVVDDSQLPKDRFSAERLKGVDSTLKIQPAKLEDSAVYLCASTPLQGESGANVLTFGAGSRLTVL.

This clone has only a few counts. The CDR3 is CASSLLGGANYGYTF. CDR3 in DNA: TGTGCCAGCAGCCTGTTAGGGGGCGCTAACTATGGCTACACCTTC. The chain couples TRBV6-6 to TRBJ1-2, with 7 bases fitting TRBD1. V was pared by 6 bases and J by 0 bases, with 7 bases of the junction left unmatched. CDR3 length: 15 amino acids. Per the germline V gene, CDR1 is MNHNY and CDR2 is SVGAGI (reference sequence).

The genes are TRBV2 and TRBJ1-3, with D possibly matching TRBD1 (5 bases). The V gene lost 6 bases and the J gene lost 0 bases, with 6 bases spanning the gap. There are 13 residues in the CDR3. Germline V lookup: CDR1 SNHLY, CDR2 FYNNEI. The CDR3 sequence is CASRRGSGNTIYF. CDR3 nucleotide sequence: TGTGCCAGCAGAAGGGGCTCTGGAAACACCATATATTTT.

The chain uses TRBV4-2 and TRBJ2-7; TRBD2 aligns across 9 bases. The CDR3 sequence is 17 residues long. V shed 4 bases and J 0 bases; nucleotides not matched to a gene: 10. Germline V gene sequence: CDR1 LGHNA, CDR2 YNFKEQ. The CDR3 loop reads CASSRTSGGPSSYEQYF. CDR3 nucleotides: TGTGCCAGCAGCCGCACGAGCGGGGGGCCTAGCTCCTACGAGCAGTACTTC.

This rearrangement joins TRBV14 to TRBJ2-1; unclear D gene. V was shortened by 2 bases and J by 3 bases, with 14 bases between the two germline ends. Germline CDR1 SGHDN, CDR2 FVKESK. The CDR3 spans 16 residues. CDR3 sequence: CASSQLIQSSYNEQFF. For the CDR3, the DNA is TGTGCCAGCAGCCAATTAATACAGAGCAGCTACAATGAGCAGTTCTTC.

This clone was found a few times. The V call is TRBV5-4, the J call TRBJ2-7; TRBD1 agrees at 8 bases. V trimming: 4 bases; J trimming: 3 bases; junction bases outside the gene matches: 6. This CDR3 contains 14 residues. Looked up from germline, CDR1 is SGHNT and CDR2 is YYREEE (reference sequence). The CDR3 reads CASSPRTGNYEQYF. As DNA, the CDR3 is TGTGCCAGCAGCCCCCGGACAGGGAACTACGAGCAGTACTTC.

The table lists this clone with a few counts. This chain uses TRBV9 with TRBJ1-3; D is unresolved. CDR3 length: 15 residues. CDR1 SGDLS and CDR2 YYNGEE come from the germline V gene. The V and J ends lost 1 base and 3 bases respectively, with 11 bases between them. This CDR3 is CASSVSGSGGNTIYF. The CDR3 nucleotides read TGTGCCAGCAGCGTATCGGGGTCCGGTGGAAACACCATATATTTT.

The chain joins TRBV6-1 to TRBJ1-2, with 7 bases lining up with TRBD1. The junction had 8 bases not matched to a gene; V was cut back by 8 bases and J by 2 bases. This CDR3 spans 14 amino acids. Germline CDR1 is MNHNS and CDR2 is SASEGT. CDR3 nucleotides: TGTGCCAGCTTCGAGGGGGCGTTGAACTATGGCTACACCTTC. Translation: CASFEGALNYGYTF.

V gene TRBV10-3 combines with J gene TRBJ2-2; possible D gene TRBD1, 5 bases. Trimming took off 8 bases at V and 6 bases at J, with 13 bases between the two ends. The length of the CDR3 is 13 residues. The germline V gene has CDR1 ENHRY and CDR2 SYGVKD. CDR3 bases: TGTGCCATCGGGCAGGGTCAACCCGGGGAGCTGTTTTTT. Its translation: CAIGQGQPGELFF.

This clone was detected only a few times. The genes are TRBV4-1 and TRBJ1-3; tentatively, D is TRBD1 (5 bases). The CDR3 loop spans 16 amino acids. Trimming took 1 base from V and 0 from J, leaving 10 bases between them. The germline CDR1 and CDR2 sequences are MGHRA and YSYEKL. The CDR3 sequence: CASSQGQGSSGNTIYF. DNA for the CDR3: TGCGCCAGCAGCCAAGGGCAGGGTAGCTCTGGAAACACCATATATTTT.

This clone was seen a few times. V gene TRBV6-1 combines with J gene TRBJ1-4; TRBD1 agrees at 8 bases. Germline V gene sequence: CDR1 MNHNS, CDR2 SASEGT. The V segment lost 7 bases and the J segment 4 bases; nucleotides outside the gene matches: 5. CDR3 length equals 14 residues. The DNA of the CDR3 is TGTGCCAGCAACATAGACAGGGGTAATGAAAAACTGTTTTTT. Translating gives CASNIDRGNEKLFF.

The genes are TRBV9 and TRBJ2-7; D possibly corresponds to TRBD2 (7 bases). Germline CDR1 SGDLS, CDR2 YYNGEE. The CDR3 is 15 residues long. Trimming removed 2 bases at V and 4 bases at J, with 16 bases between. This CDR3 reads CASSVGASGLYEQYF. CDR3 DNA sequence: TGTGCCAGCAGCGTGGGGGCTAGCGGCCTATACGAGCAGTACTTC.

This clone was counted between two and nine times. V usage is TRBV7-6 and J usage is TRBJ1-3, with D perhaps matching TRBD1 (5 bases). In germline, CDR1 is SGHVS, CDR2 FNYEAQ. Trimming pared 1 base from V and 1 base from J, leaving 11 bases between. CDR3 length: 16 amino acids. The CDR3: CASSLGAGGSGNTIYF. In nucleotides, the CDR3 is TGTGCCAGCAGCTTAGGGGCGGGGGGGTCTGGAAACACCATATATTTT.

The table lists this clone with a few counts. This chain uses TRBV5-6 with TRBJ2-5; 9 bases map to TRBD2. The junction had 9 bases not matched to a gene; V was cut back by 2 bases and J by 1 base. This CDR3 spans 17 amino acids. Germline V lookup: CDR1 SGHDT, CDR2 YYEEEE. For the CDR3, the DNA is TGTGCCAGCAGCTTCGGTCTCAGCGGGGGGATCCAAGAGACCCAGTACTTC. Protein sequence: CASSFGLSGGIQETQYF. The complete variable domain, with remaining parts taken from reference TRBV5-6 and TRBJ2-5, reads DAGVTQSPTHLIKTRGQQVTLRCSPKSGHDTVSWYQQALGQGPQFIFQYYEEEERQRGNFPDRFSGHQFPNYSSELNVNALLLGDSALYLCASSFGLSGGIQETQYFGPGTRLLVL.

This clone was seen a few times. V gene TRBV5-6 combines with J gene TRBJ2-1, with 12 nucleotides matching TRBD2. V lost 4 bases, J lost 2 bases, and 7 bases stayed unmatched. This CDR3 contains 17 residues. Germline CDR1 and CDR2: SGHDT and YYEEEE. The CDR3 loop is CASSRRLAGDAYNEQFF. Written as DNA, the CDR3 is TGTGCCAGCAGCAGACGACTAGCGGGGGATGCCTACAATGAGCAGTTCTTC.

The chain has TRBV19 and TRBJ2-2; 7 nucleotides match TRBD1. J lost 4 bases, V lost 5 bases, and 1 base had no gene match. Germline CDR1 is LNHDA and CDR2 is SQIVND (reference sequence). CDR3 length: 13 residues. DNA for the CDR3: TGTGCCAGTAGTCGGGACAGCACCGGGGAGCTGTTTTTT. Residues: CASSRDSTGELFF. Together with reference TRBV19 and TRBJ2-2, the CDR3 gives the full variable domain: DGGITQSPKYLFRKEGQNVTLSCEQNLNHDAMYWYRQDPGQGLRLIYYSQIVNDFQKGDIAEGYSVSREKKESFPLTVTSAQKNPTAFYLCASSRDSTGELFFGEGSRLTVL.